These T cell receptor beta chains were read from a single sample in a study of blood T cell repertoires in COVID-19. Sequenced by immunoSEQ multiplex PCR; TCRdb stores in-frame clones only, minus some. The repertoire holds some 140,000 clones, with under 85% as singletons. Specimen: peripheral blood. The receptors originated from a man aged 55 to 70 with COVID-19, enrolled during active disease. The CDR3 runs from the conserved cysteine through the conserved F or W. D genes are given only for firm matches. Clone size is given for some rows only: seen once, a few or many times, or a class if the clone is expanded.

CDR3	DNA	size	D	J	V
CASSYVGGPYEQYF	TGTGCCAGCAGTTACGTGGGAGGGCCCTACGAGCAGTACTTC	NA	TRBD2	TRBJ2-7	TRBV6-2/TRBV6-3
CASSLVSLGGSTGELFF	TGTGCCAGCAGCTTAGTTTCCTTGGGGGGGAGCACCGGGGAGCTGTTTTTT	once	TRBD2	TRBJ2-2	TRBV7-2
CSTLQGGAWREEGYTF	TGCAGCACCCTTCAAGGCGGGGCTTGGAGAGAGGAAGGCTACACCTTC	NA	NA	TRBJ1-2	TRBV29-1
CASSPGTGGYNEQFF	TGTGCCAGCAGTCCCGGGACAGGGGGATACAATGAGCAGTTCTTC	NA	TRBD1	TRBJ2-1	TRBV6-2/TRBV6-3
CASTQGLVYNEQFF	TGTGCCAGCACCCAAGGACTGGTCTACAATGAGCAGTTCTTC	NA	NA	TRBJ2-1	TRBV11-2
CASSPPSGTRNNEQFF	TGTGCCAGCTCACCCCCCTCCGGGACAAGAAACAATGAGCAGTTCTTC	NA	NA	TRBJ2-1	TRBV18
CASSYSRRQGLASYNEQFF	TGTGCCAGCAGTTACTCTCGGCGGCAGGGCCTTGCCTCCTACAATGAGCAGTTCTTC	NA	NA	TRBJ2-1	TRBV6-2/TRBV6-3
CASIPPRGQGSYEQYF	TGTGCCAGCATTCCGCCCCGGGGACAGGGCTCCTACGAGCAGTACTTC	NA	TRBD1	TRBJ2-7	TRBV28
CATSRAGTSGGYEQYF	TGTGCCACCAGCAGAGCCGGGACTAGCGGGGGCTACGAGCAGTACTTC	once	TRBD2	TRBJ2-7	TRBV15
CASSPRFDSVLLGANVLTF	TGCGCCAGCAGCCCAAGATTCGACAGCGTACTTTTAGGGGCCAACGTCCTGACTTTC	NA	NA	TRBJ2-6	TRBV4-3
CASSWEGGFTEAFF	TGTGCCAGCAGCTGGGAGGGGGGTTTCACTGAAGCTTTCTTT	NA	NA	TRBJ1-1	TRBV11-2
CASSHLTVNTEAFF	TGTGCCAGCAGCCACTTGACAGTGAACACTGAAGCTTTCTTT	once	NA	TRBJ1-1	TRBV7-2
CASSPGELYGYTF	TGTGCCAGCAGTCCCGGGGAACTCTATGGCTACACCTTC	NA	NA	TRBJ1-2	TRBV27
CAWRHHPTGSGNTIYF	TGTGCCTGGAGACACCATCCGACAGGGTCTGGAAACACCATATATTTT	NA	TRBD1	TRBJ1-3	TRBV30
CASSLEWESTEAFF	TGTGCCAGCAGCTTAGAATGGGAGAGCACTGAAGCTTTCTTT	NA	NA	TRBJ1-1	TRBV7-9
CASSASTEAFF	TGTGCCAGCAGTGCTAGCACTGAAGCTTTCTTT	NA	NA	TRBJ1-1	TRBV2
CASSLYSGGSTGELFF	TGCGCCAGCAGCTTGTATTCAGGGGGAAGCACCGGGGAGCTGTTTTTT	few	TRBD1	TRBJ2-2	TRBV5-1
CATSEADRGFLPDTQYF	TGTGCCACCAGTGAGGCGGACAGGGGGTTTCTCCCAGATACGCAGTATTTT	NA	TRBD1	TRBJ2-3	TRBV24-1
CASSLDTALWNEQFF	TGTGCCAGCAGCCTGGACACAGCTTTGTGGAATGAGCAGTTCTTC	once	NA	TRBJ2-1	TRBV6-2/TRBV6-3
CASSQGFKSGRSYNEQFF	TGTGCCAGCAGCCAAGGATTCAAGAGCGGCCGCTCCTACAATGAGCAGTTCTTC	NA	NA	TRBJ2-1	TRBV3-1/TRBV3-2